This record looks at one TCR beta chain sequence and its context. This clone was recorded only once. The clone's antigen remains unknown. The input lacks base qualities; no much larger clone sits a single base away. From its cysteine to its phenylalanine, the CDR3 spans 15 amino acids. Only CDR3 DNA is held: 45 bases, read in frame from base 1. Trimming removed 5 bases from V and 0 bases from J, leaving 13 bases between the germline ends. The germline V gene (reference sequence) gives CDR1 as LNHDA and CDR2 as SQIVND. Genomic DNA was isolated from the sorted cells so that the TCRbeta CDR3 region could be sequenced. The immunoSEQ Assay was used to sequence the TCRbeta CDR3 regions. TCRdb re-hosts the immuneACCESS table, in-frame sequences only. Its copies lack some clones; in the studies checked, an unresolved V gene accounts for under half of them, and the cause for the rest is not known. Within this sample are tens of thousands of clones, with around 90% of them counted one time only. The ten most abundant clones make up around 5% of the sample.

The trial excluded patients who had a history of autoimmune disease or who were on systemic immunosuppression. Peripheral blood for TCR sequencing was collected from all dose cohorts at baseline, on cycle 4 day 1, and on cycle 7 day 1. The samples were drawn from a first-in-human, open-label, multicenter phase I dose-escalation trial of ivuxolimab. Adults with locally advanced or metastatic head and neck squamous cell, hepatocellular, melanoma or renal cell carcinoma were enrolled in the trial. Before TCR sequencing, CD4+ T cells and CD8+ T cells were sorted from peripheral blood as separate populations. This record comes from a study of OX40 agonist ivuxolimab in advanced cancers. Background on the whole study: Ivuxolimab was a fully human IgG2 agonistic monoclonal antibody targeting the costimulatory receptor OX40 (CD134). In the dose-escalation cohort, roughly 80% of patients were male, and the mean age was approximately 55 years, with a range of 23 to 79. The point of sequencing TCRbeta in the periphery was to test whether ivuxolimab changed TCR sequence diversity and drove clonal T-cell expansion. Prior anti-PD-1, anti-PD-L1 or anti-CTLA-4 therapy was permitted, and 30% to 45% of dose-escalation patients had received checkpoint inhibitors. Of the 50 to 55 patients in dose escalation, 19 had hepatocellular carcinoma, about 15 had melanoma, 9 had renal cell carcinoma and 9 had head and neck cancer. Partial responses occurred in three dose-escalation patients: two with cutaneous melanoma and one with hepatocellular carcinoma. The paper reports the monotherapy dose-escalation portion (N of about 50 patients) of the phase I ivuxolimab trial. Intravenous ivuxolimab was administered to patients every 2 weeks at six dose levels: 0.01, 0.1, 0.3, 1.5, 3 and 10 mg/kg. Broad study findings and their caveats: Which antigens the clonally expanded peripheral T cells were specific for was not determined. After ivuxolimab, expanded clones were on average more numerous among CD8+ T cells than among CD4+ T cells. Low levels of normalized T-cell clonal expansion were also shown by some nonresponding patients. In the 0.1-3.0 mg/kg groups, partial responders were among the patients with the lowest normalized peripheral clonal expansion, particularly in CD8+ T cells. Clonal expansion of both CD4+ and CD8+ blood T cells was observed from baseline to week 6 at doses 0.1 to 3.0 mg/kg.

This TCR derives from an adult with an advanced solid tumor such as melanoma, head and neck, liver or kidney cancer. The sequence is built from TRBV19 and TRBJ1-1; matching of 6 bases hints at TRBD1 as the D gene. The sequencing here drew on CD4+ or CD8+ T cells sorted from blood, taken in a trial of the OX40 agonist ivuxolimab. This receptor has the CDR3 CASSPWTVLNTEAFF. The nucleotides are TGTGCCAGTAGTCCCTGGACAGTCCTGAACACTGAAGCTTTCTTT. The CDR3 plus the reference TRBV19 and TRBJ1-1 genes for the other parts give the full variable domain: DGGITQSPKYLFRKEGQNVTLSCEQNLNHDAMYWYRQDPGQGLRLIYYSQIVNDFQKGDIAEGYSVSREKKESFPLTVTSAQKNPTAFYLCASSPWTVLNTEAFFGQGTRLTVV.